Shown below are 2 T cell receptor beta chains from a single sample sequenced in a study of cytomegalovirus exposure and HLA in healthy donors. The table came from immunoSEQ multiplex PCR; TCRdb's copy has only in-frame clones and leaves some out. The sample holds approximately 270,000 clones, roughly 87% seen once. The material sequenced was PBMCs. The origin of the receptors is a man aged 18 to 29 in good health and CMV-seropositive.

This clone was observed a single time. The J gene is TRBJ2-2, the V gene TRBV7-8; a weak D match, TRBD1 (5 bases). Trimming cost V 2 bases and J 1 base, with 14 bases left between them. Germline lookup yields CDR1 SGHVS and CDR2 FQNEAQ. The CDR3 totals 17 residues. As DNA, the CDR3 is TGTGCCAGCAGCTTACTTATTCGGCAGGGGAACACCGGGGAGCTGTTTTTT. Translation: CASSLLIRQGNTGELFF. The full variable domain, completed using reference TRBV7-8 and TRBJ2-2, is GAGVSQSPRYKVAKRGQDVALRCDPISGHVSLFWYQQALGQGPEFLTYFQNEAQLDKSGLPSDRFFAERPEGSVSTLKIQRTQQEDSAVYLCASSLLIRQGNTGELFFGEGSRLTVL.

The genes are TRBV6-1 and TRBJ2-7; maybe TRBD1 (6 bases). This CDR3 is 15 amino acids long. Trimming pared 3 bases from V and 0 bases from J, leaving 12 bases between. Germline V CDR1 and CDR2: MNHNS, SASEGT. CDR3 nucleotide sequence: TGTGCCAGCAGTGAGAGGCAGGGGAGCTCCTACGAGCAGTACTTC. Amino acid sequence: CASSERQGSSYEQYF.